These T cell receptor beta chains were read from a single sample in a study of cytomegalovirus exposure and HLA in healthy donors. Profiling relied on immunoSEQ multiplex PCR, and the TCRdb table lists in-frame clones only, not all of them. The sample lists around 150,000 clones; 63% were seen once. The sequencing input was PBMCs. The receptors stem from a woman aged 55-70 years in good health and CMV-seropositive. Each CDR3 is given with its conserved first and last residue. The order of the fields is J gene, V gene, CDR3 protein.

TRBJ1-4	TRBV5-5	CASSNFRTVNEKLFF
TRBJ1-1	TRBV7-2	CASSLVQGEAFF
TRBJ2-3	TRBV4-3	CASSQRTRADTQYF
TRBJ2-2	TRBV5-1	CASTRGSNTGELFF
TRBJ1-2	TRBV5-1	CASSLAWGYSDGYTF
TRBJ2-4	TRBV4-3	CASSPQLLAGGKNIQYF
TRBJ2-1	TRBV7-9	CASSQLADNEQFF
TRBJ2-7	TRBV4-2	CASSQDSNYEQYF
TRBJ2-2	TRBV30	CARRGGGNTGELFF
TRBJ2-5	TRBV5-1	CASRPGPAETQYF